Described below is a single TCR beta chain sequence and its context. What it binds is unknown. This CDR3 has 13 residues. Germline V gives CDR1 ENHRY, CDR2 SYGVKD. The germline V and J ends were trimmed by 9 bases and 3 bases, with 15 bases remaining between them. The sample comes from a study of cytomegalovirus exposure and HLA in healthy donors. Study information: Assignment to the Caucasian-associated ancestry cluster applied to less than 85% of the 300 to 500 genotyped donors.

Study conclusions and caveats: Within an earlier analysis, most TCR beta V segments proved productive either about 87% or about 30% of the time. Reportedly, cytomegalovirus status was diagnosed with high sensitivity and specificity.

60 Vbeta and 13 Jbeta primers were used in PCR. Measured with immunoSEQ multiplex PCR; TCRdb has only the in-frame clones, and not every one. The sample consists of roughly 180,000 clones, less than 85% of them appearing once. Sequencing used PBMCs. The gene calls are TRBV10-3 and TRBJ2-7; TRBD2 is a possible D gene (6 bases). This TCR was sampled from a girl aged 5-17 years in good health and CMV-seropositive. Written as DNA, the CDR3 is TGTGCCATAAATCCCGGGACTGACTACGAGCAGTACTTC. It yields the protein CAINPGTDYEQYF.